The rows below give T cell receptor beta chains drawn from one sample of a study of long-term antiretroviral therapy in people with HIV. Generated by immunoSEQ multiplex PCR, the TCRdb table keeps only in-frame clones and is missing some. In the table there are roughly 17,000 clones, approximately 81% of which are singletons. Material: unsorted PBMCs, obtained 0.3 years before starting antiretroviral therapy. The source of these receptors is a man between 50 and 59 years old with HIV. CDR3s include the opening cysteine and the closing phenylalanine or tryptophan. Fields, in order: clone size, D gene, J gene, V gene, CDR3 protein, CDR3 DNA. D genes are given only for firm matches. Some rows mark clone size as missing; the rest say once, few, many or name a class of expanded clone.

>.|.|TRBJ2-7|TRBV11-2
CASSLVSGHSYEQYF
TGTGCCAGCAGCTTAGTTAGCGGCCACTCCTACGAGCAGTACTTC
>.|TRBD1|TRBJ1-1|TRBV6-6
CASSPLGQAPNTEAFF
TGTGCCAGCAGTCCCCTTGGACAGGCGCCTAACACTGAAGCTTTCTTT
>.|.|TRBJ1-4|TRBV11-1
CASSRPGLNEKLFF
TGTGCCAGCAGTCGTCCGGGCCTGAATGAAAAACTGTTTTTT
>.|TRBD2|TRBJ2-5|TRBV7-2
CASSLIAGGPETQYF
TGTGCCAGCAGCTTAATAGCGGGGGGGCCAGAGACCCAGTACTTC
>.|.|TRBJ2-3|TRBV11-2
CASSDRDLLDTQYF
TGTGCCAGCAGCGACCGGGACCTTCTAGATACGCAGTATTTT
>few|.|TRBJ1-1|TRBV6-6
CASLGTEAFF
TGTGCCAGCTTGGGGACTGAAGCTTTCTTT
>.|.|TRBJ1-3|TRBV5-1
CASSKNSGSRSGNTIYF
TGCGCCAGCAGCAAAAACTCGGGCTCGCGCTCTGGAAACACCATATATTTT
>once|.|TRBJ2-1|TRBV30
CAWSSGDGSNYNEQFF
TGTGCCTGGAGTTCTGGGGACGGGAGCAACTACAATGAGCAGTTCTTC
>.|.|TRBJ2-5|TRBV4-1
CASSQDQGDTGETQYF
TGCGCCAGCAGCCAAGATCAAGGGGACACCGGGGAGACCCAGTACTTC
>.|.|TRBJ1-6|TRBV7-2
CASSPTQVSNSPLHF
TGTGCCAGCAGCCCCACCCAGGTTTCTAATTCACCCCTCCACTTT
>.|.|TRBJ2-1|TRBV10-2
CASSESGSSEQFF
TGCGCCAGCAGTGAGTCAGGGAGCAGCGAGCAGTTCTTC
>.|TRBD1|TRBJ1-6|TRBV6-4
CASGRTGDNSPLHF
TGTGCCAGCGGCCGGACAGGAGATAATTCACCCCTCCACTTT
>.|TRBD2|TRBJ2-1|TRBV5-6
CASSPGLAGGPHNEQFF
TGTGCCAGCAGCCCGGGACTAGCGGGAGGGCCCCACAATGAGCAGTTCTTC
>.|.|TRBJ1-2|TRBV7-9
CASSLGTGGPANYGYTF
TGTGCCAGCAGCTTAGGTACGGGGGGGCCCGCTAACTATGGCTACACCTTC
>.|.|TRBJ2-5|TRBV5-4
CASSPDRWETQYF
TGTGCCAGCAGTCCGGACAGATGGGAGACCCAGTACTTC
>once|TRBD1|TRBJ2-5|TRBV7-8
CASSTQGARETQYF
TGTGCCAGCAGCACTCAGGGGGCACGGGAGACCCAGTACTTC
>.|.|TRBJ2-7|TRBV19
CASSINDYSYEQYF
TGTGCCAGTAGTATAAACGACTACTCCTACGAGCAGTACTTC
>.|.|TRBJ1-1|TRBV6-1
CASIRDGGWAEAFF
TGTGCCAGCATTCGGGACGGTGGGTGGGCTGAAGCTTTCTTT
>few|.|TRBJ1-1|TRBV9
CASSVEGRGAFF
TGTGCCAGCAGCGTAGAGGGCAGGGGAGCTTTCTTT
>.|TRBD1|TRBJ1-6|TRBV4-3
CASSQDIWTGHSSSYNSPLHF
TGCGCCAGCAGCCAAGATATTTGGACAGGGCACTCGAGCTCCTATAATTCACCCCTCCACTTT
>once|.|TRBJ2-7|TRBV10-3
CASSYSGSGEQYF
TGTGCCAGCAGTTACTCGGGGAGTGGCGAGCAGTACTTC
>.|TRBD1|TRBJ2-5|TRBV2
CASSPQGQQETQYF
TGTGCCAGCAGTCCACAGGGACAGCAAGAGACCCAGTACTTC
>.|TRBD2|TRBJ2-1|TRBV14
CASSLATSGGDPAGVF
TGTGCCAGCAGCCTAGCGACTAGCGGGGGAGACCCTGCAGGGGTCTTC
>.|.|TRBJ1-5|TRBV19
CASSITLESRSNQPQHF
TGTGCCAGTAGTATTACTCTCGAGAGTCGTAGCAATCAGCCCCAGCATTTT
>.|.|TRBJ2-1|TRBV19
CASSIDTGEQFF
TGTGCCAGTAGTATAGATACCGGGGAGCAGTTCTTC
>.|TRBD1|TRBJ1-2|TRBV19
CASSTTGDNYGYTF
TGTGCCAGTAGTACGACAGGGGATAACTATGGCTACACCTTC
>.|TRBD1|TRBJ2-5|TRBV18
CASSPNYYRGETQYF
TGTGCCAGCTCACCAAACTACTACAGGGGGGAGACCCAGTACTTC
>few|TRBD2|TRBJ2-7|TRBV19
CASSMRREGSYEQYF
TGTGCCAGTAGTATGAGGCGGGAGGGCTCCTACGAGCAGTACTTC
>.|.|TRBJ2-1|TRBV4-3
CASSPRHRGDEQFF
TGCGCCAGCAGCCCCCGGCACCGCGGGGATGAGCAGTTCTTC
>few|TRBD1|TRBJ2-7|TRBV9
CASSLPGQGAVQYF
TGTGCCAGCAGCCTCCCGGGACAGGGGGCGGTGCAGTACTTC
>.|.|TRBJ1-1|TRBV4-1
CASSWGGTEAFF
TGCGCCAGCTCCTGGGGGGGTACTGAAGCTTTCTTT